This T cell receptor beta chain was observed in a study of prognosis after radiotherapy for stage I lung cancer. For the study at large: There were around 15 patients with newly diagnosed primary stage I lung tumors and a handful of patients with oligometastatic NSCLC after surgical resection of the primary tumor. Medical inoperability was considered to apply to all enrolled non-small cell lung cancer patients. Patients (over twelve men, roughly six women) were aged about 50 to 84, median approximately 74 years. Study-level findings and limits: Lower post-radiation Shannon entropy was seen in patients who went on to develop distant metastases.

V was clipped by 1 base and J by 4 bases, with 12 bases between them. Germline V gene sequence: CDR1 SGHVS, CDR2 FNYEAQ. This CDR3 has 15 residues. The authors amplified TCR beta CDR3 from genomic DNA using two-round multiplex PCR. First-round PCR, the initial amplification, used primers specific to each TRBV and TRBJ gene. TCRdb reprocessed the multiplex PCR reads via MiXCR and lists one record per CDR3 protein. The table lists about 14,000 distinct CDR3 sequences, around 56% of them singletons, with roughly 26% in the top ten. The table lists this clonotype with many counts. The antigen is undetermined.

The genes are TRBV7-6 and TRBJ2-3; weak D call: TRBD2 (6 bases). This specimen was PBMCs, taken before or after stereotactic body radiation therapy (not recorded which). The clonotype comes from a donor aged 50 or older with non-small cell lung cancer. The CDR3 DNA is TGTGCCAGCAGCTTAGAACGGGAGCGTGCAGATACGCAGTATTTT. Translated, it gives CASSLERERADTQYF.